A single sample is the source of the 8 T cell receptor beta chains below, sequenced in a study of blood T cell repertoires in COVID-19. Generated by immunoSEQ multiplex PCR, the TCRdb table keeps only in-frame clones and is missing some. The repertoire has around 330,000 clones, about nine tenths of them found once; the top ten carry approximately 4.7%. Sequencing was done on a sample of PBMCs or T cells enriched from blood (not recorded which). Receptors originate from a man aged 60-69 years who had recovered from COVID-19.

The J gene is TRBJ1-2, the V gene TRBV20-1; maybe TRBD1 (5 bases). Looked up from germline, CDR1 is DFQATT and CDR2 is SNEGSKA (reference sequence). Trimming stripped 4 bases from V and 2 bases from J, with 5 bases between. The CDR3 is 11 residues long. CDR3 DNA sequence: TGCAGTGCTAAGGGGAACTATGGCTACACCTTC. Encoded protein: CSAKGNYGYTF.

V and J are TRBV24-1 and TRBJ2-3, with TRBD2 identical over 13 bases. Germline CDR1 is KGHDR and CDR2 is SFDVKD. V trimming: 7 bases; J trimming: 0 bases; junction bases outside the gene matches: 6. CDR3 size: 17 residues. CDR3 amino acids: CATSGTSGNPSTDTQYF. CDR3 coding DNA: TGTGCCACCAGCGGGACTAGCGGGAATCCTAGCACAGATACGCAGTATTTT.

The V gene is TRBV3-1 (or the pseudogene TRBV3-2), the J gene TRBJ2-7, with TRBD2 as a possible D gene (7 bases). Per the germline V gene, CDR1 is LGHDT and CDR2 is YNNKEL (reference sequence). V was trimmed by 8 bases and J by 0 bases, leaving 23 bases between them. This CDR3 has 17 amino acids. Here the CDR3 DNA reads TGTGCCAGCGGTAGTCTAGGGGGAAGCGGGGTCTCCTACGAGCAGTACTTC. It codes for CASGSLGGSGVSYEQYF.

The chain carries TRBV11-3 and TRBJ2-1; D is perhaps TRBD1 (6 bases). The CDR3 contains 15 residues. V lost 5 bases and J 6 bases, leaving 17 bases between the germline ends. From germline, CDR1 is SGHNT and CDR2 YENEEA. The CDR3 sequence is CASSPQPGQINEQFF. As DNA, the CDR3 is TGTGCCAGCAGCCCTCAGCCGGGACAAATCAATGAGCAGTTCTTC.

The J gene is TRBJ2-5, the V gene TRBV5-1; TRBD1 is a possible D gene (5 bases). V gave up 0 bases and J gave up 1 base, with 10 bases separating them. Germline V gene sequence: CDR1 SGHRS, CDR2 YFSETQ. This CDR3 comprises 15 residues. Here the CDR3 reads CASSLVWQGQETQYF. CDR3 nucleotide sequence: TGCGCCAGCAGCTTGGTGTGGCAGGGCCAAGAGACCCAGTACTTC.

The rearrangement links TRBV18 to TRBJ2-5, with D tentatively TRBD1 (6 bases). CDR1 and CDR2 (germline): KGHSH, LQKENI. This CDR3 comprises 15 residues. Trimming took 2 bases from V and 1 from J, leaving 11 bases between them. CDR3 coding DNA: TGTGCCAGCTCACCATCCGGACAGATCCAAGAGACCCAGTACTTC. This codes for CASSPSGQIQETQYF.

The chain has TRBV5-6 and TRBJ1-5; D gene uncertain. CDR1 and CDR2 (germline): SGHDT, YYEEEE. This CDR3 has 11 residues. Trimming left V 4 bases short and J 15 bases short, with 14 bases between. In DNA form, the CDR3 reads TGTGCCAGCAGCGGAGTGGGTTTTGGGCATTTT. It specifies CASSGVGFGHF.

The chain combines TRBV5-5 with TRBJ2-1; 8 nucleotides line up with TRBD1. Germline-derived CDR1 and CDR2 are SGHKS and YYEKEE (reference sequence). V was clipped by 4 bases and J by 3 bases; unmatched bases: 9. This CDR3 is built from 16 residues. CDR3 sequence (DNA): TGTGCCAGCAGCACAGGACCACAGGGGGGCTACAATGAGCAGTTCTTC. It codes for CASSTGPQGGYNEQFF.